Listed below are T cell receptor beta chains from one sample, sequenced in a study of blood T cell repertoires in COVID-19. Some clones are missing from TCRdb's copy, which holds only in-frame ones; the method was immunoSEQ multiplex PCR. Among about 160,000 clones listed, about nine tenths were seen once. The sample was peripheral blood. These receptors were obtained from a man aged 25-40 years with COVID-19, enrolled during active disease. Each CDR3 is given with its conserved first and last residue. Fields, in order: D gene, J gene, V gene, clone size, CDR3 protein, CDR3 DNA. D genes are given only for firm matches. For some rows the clone size is stated as once, few or many, or as a class when expanded; others skip it.

-	TRBJ2-7	TRBV4-1	-	CASSHRGIGYEQYF	TGCGCCAGCAGCCATCGGGGGATAGGCTACGAGCAGTACTTC
TRBD2	TRBJ2-5	TRBV5-1	-	CASSPGRERETQYF	TGCGCCAGCAGCCCGGGGCGGGAGCGAGAGACCCAGTACTTC
-	TRBJ2-2	TRBV18	-	CASSPPSRNTGELFF	TGTGCCAGCTCACCACCATCCAGGAACACCGGGGAGCTGTTTTTT
-	TRBJ1-1	TRBV6-2/TRBV6-3	-	CASSSTWRGEAFF	TGTGCCAGCAGTTCAACTTGGCGGGGGGAAGCTTTCTTT
-	TRBJ1-1	TRBV19	-	CASRAGVYTEAFF	TGTGCCAGTCGGGCAGGGGTTTACACTGAAGCTTTCTTT
-	TRBJ1-1	TRBV19	once	CASSPQGIGTEAFF	TGTGCCAGTAGTCCTCAGGGGATTGGGACTGAAGCTTTCTTT
TRBD1	TRBJ1-5	TRBV6-2/TRBV6-3	-	CASSSGTGESNQPQHF	TGTGCCAGCAGCTCCGGGACAGGGGAAAGCAATCAGCCCCAGCATTTT
TRBD2	TRBJ2-1	TRBV27	-	CASRRTGTSGRRSYNEQFF	TGTGCCAGCAGGCGAACCGGGACTAGCGGGAGGAGGTCCTACAATGAGCAGTTCTTC
-	TRBJ1-2	TRBV27	-	CASSLSDSSYGYTF	TGTGCCAGCAGTCTTTCCGACAGTTCTTATGGCTACACCTTC
TRBD1	TRBJ2-5	TRBV30	-	CAWRRGQIISETQYF	TGTGCCTGGAGACGGGGACAGATTATCTCAGAGACCCAGTACTTC
-	TRBJ1-6	TRBV5-6	-	CASSLVGQPPNNSPLHF	TGTGCCAGCAGCTTGGTTGGACAACCCCCCAATAATTCACCCCTCCACTTT
TRBD1	TRBJ1-2	TRBV7-2	-	CASSTTGANYGYTF	TGTGCCAGCAGCACCACAGGGGCGAACTATGGCTACACCTTC
TRBD2	TRBJ2-7	TRBV5-1	-	CASSLTSGPSYEQYF	TGCGCCAGCAGCCTGACTAGCGGCCCGTCCTACGAGCAGTACTTC
-	TRBJ1-3	TRBV9	once	CASSGARLSSGNTIYF	TGTGCCAGCAGCGGTGCACGTCTTAGCTCTGGAAACACCATATATTTT
TRBD1	TRBJ1-2	TRBV6-2/TRBV6-3	-	CASSQRQGASNYPGYGYTF	TGTGCCAGCAGCCAAAGACAGGGGGCGTCTAACTATCCTGGCTATGGCTACACCTTC
-	TRBJ1-1	TRBV3-1/TRBV3-2	-	CASSQDGGTEAFF	TGTGCCAGCAGCCAAGATGGAGGGACTGAAGCTTTCTTT
-	TRBJ2-7	TRBV7-9	-	CASSPPTRNEQYF	TGTGCCAGCAGCCCCCCGACTCGGAACGAGCAGTACTTC
TRBD1	TRBJ2-2	TRBV7-8	few	CASSLEPGTGDTGELFF	TGTGCCAGCAGCTTAGAACCCGGGACAGGGGACACCGGGGAGCTGTTTTTT
TRBD1	TRBJ1-5	TRBV4-2	-	CASSRDRAQPQHF	TGTGCCAGCAGCCGAGACAGGGCCCAGCCCCAGCATTTT
-	TRBJ1-5	TRBV7-8	-	CASSLHPDTSLKPQHF	TGTGCCAGCAGCTTACACCCGGACACCTCGCTAAAGCCCCAGCATTTT
TRBD2	TRBJ2-1	TRBV19	-	CASSIEAGLAGDNEQFF	TGTGCCAGTAGTATAGAGGCGGGACTAGCGGGGGACAATGAGCAGTTCTTC
-	TRBJ1-5	TRBV3-1/TRBV3-2	-	CASSQGSGNQPQHF	TGTGCCAGCAGCCAAGGCTCGGGCAATCAGCCCCAGCATTTT
-	TRBJ1-4	TRBV28	-	CASSRMALGTPNEKLFF	TGTGCCAGCAGCCGAATGGCCCTCGGGACACCTAATGAAAAACTGTTTTTT
-	TRBJ1-6	TRBV4-3	-	CASSQDAGAKSPLHF	TGCGCCAGCAGCCAAGACGCCGGAGCTAAGTCACCCCTCCACTTT
TRBD2	TRBJ2-3	TRBV5-1	-	CARSREGGQDTQYF	TGCGCCCGCAGCCGGGAGGGGGGGCAAGATACGCAGTATTTT
-	TRBJ1-2	TRBV10-2	-	CASSEGQRYGYTF	TGCGCCAGCAGTGAGGGACAGCGCTATGGCTACACCTTC
-	TRBJ1-2	TRBV27	once	CASSGGNYGYTF	TGTGCCAGCAGCGGGGGGAACTATGGCTACACCTTC
TRBD2	TRBJ2-1	TRBV28	-	CASSFWEGLANSYNEQFF	TGTGCCAGCAGTTTCTGGGAGGGACTAGCAAACTCCTACAATGAGCAGTTCTTC
TRBD1	TRBJ1-2	TRBV28	-	CASSSPGQGNYGYTF	TGTGCCAGCAGCTCGCCGGGACAGGGGAACTATGGCTACACCTTC
TRBD2	TRBJ2-3	TRBV28	-	CASSRTRRRSDTQYF	TGTGCCAGCAGTCGGACTAGAAGGAGGTCAGATACGCAGTATTTT
-	TRBJ1-2	TRBV14	-	CASSQDLQPYGYTF	TGTGCCAGCAGCCAAGATCTACAGCCCTATGGCTACACCTTC
-	TRBJ2-5	TRBV19	once	CASSIGYQETQYF	TGTGCCAGTAGTATCGGTTACCAAGAGACCCAGTACTTC
TRBD2	TRBJ2-5	TRBV3-1/TRBV3-2	-	CASSQDQRGGLAGAKTQYF	TGTGCCAGCAGCCAAGATCAAAGGGGCGGGCTAGCGGGAGCAAAGACCCAGTACTTC
-	TRBJ1-5	TRBV28	-	CASSYQTVRNQPQHF	TGTGCCAGCAGTTACCAAACAGTTCGTAATCAGCCCCAGCATTTT
TRBD1	TRBJ1-1	TRBV18	-	CASSQDRESKSAFF	TGTGCCAGCTCCCAAGACAGGGAATCAAAGTCAGCTTTCTTT
TRBD2	TRBJ2-7	TRBV7-2	-	CASSSQGVIAGDDPYEQYF	TGTGCCAGCAGCTCTCAAGGGGTGATAGCGGGGGACGACCCCTACGAGCAGTACTTC
TRBD1	TRBJ2-1	TRBV10-3	-	CAISGGNRGFYNEQFF	TGTGCCATCAGTGGGGGAAACAGGGGGTTCTACAATGAGCAGTTCTTC
-	TRBJ1-2	TRBV29-1	-	CSVEDSPQMLF	TGCAGCGTTGAGGACAGTCCCCAAATGCTCTTC
-	TRBJ1-6	TRBV30	once	CAYTPGRIWNSPLHF	TGTGCCTACACCCCGGGGAGGATTTGGAATTCACCCCTCCACTTT
TRBD1	TRBJ1-1	TRBV12-3/TRBV12-4	-	CASSFDRVSEAFF	TGTGCCAGCAGCTTCGACAGGGTCTCTGAAGCTTTCTTT
-	TRBJ2-2	TRBV6-2/TRBV6-3	-	CASSYLRAGYGGELFF	TGTGCCAGCAGTTACTTGAGGGCGGGGTATGGCGGGGAGCTGTTTTTT
TRBD1	TRBJ1-1	TRBV6-1	-	CASSVPGSTGDTEAFF	TGTGCCAGCAGTGTCCCGGGAAGTACAGGGGACACTGAAGCTTTCTTT